The present entry profiles one T cell receptor beta chain with its context. The source of the sample is a study of blood T cells in healthy people across ages. Alongside a J-beta primer mix, a sample-barcoded 5' primer served in a second PCR lasting roughly 6 to 11 cycles. TCRdb reanalysed the 5' RACE reads using MiXCR and keeps one entry per CDR3 protein. The table has 1.6 million or so distinct CDR3 sequences, about 35% seen once. Germline CDR1 SGDLS, CDR2 YYNGEE. The CDR3 totals 15 residues. V lost 0 bases to trimming and J lost 5 bases, with 14 bases between them. The J gene is TRBJ2-5, the V gene TRBV9, with D possibly being TRBD1 (7 bases). This sequence was found in a woman aged 30 to 39 in good health. The sequencing input was blood. CDR3 loop: CASSVVAGGGETQYF. CDR3 sequence (DNA): TGTGCCAGCAGCGTAGTAGCAGGGGGAGGTGAGACCCAGTACTTC.